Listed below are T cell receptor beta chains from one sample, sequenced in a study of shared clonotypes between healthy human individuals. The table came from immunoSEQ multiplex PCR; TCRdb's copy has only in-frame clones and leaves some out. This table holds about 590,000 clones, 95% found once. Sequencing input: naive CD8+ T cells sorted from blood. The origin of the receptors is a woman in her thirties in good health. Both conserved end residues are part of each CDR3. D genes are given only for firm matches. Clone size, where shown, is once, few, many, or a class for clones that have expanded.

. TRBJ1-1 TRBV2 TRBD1 TGTGCCAGCAGCCGGGACAGGTCTGACACTGAAGCTTTCTTT CASSRDRSDTEAFF
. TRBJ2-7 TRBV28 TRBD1 TGTGCCAGCCGTCGGGACAGCGATTACTACGAGCAGTACTTC CASRRDSDYYEQYF
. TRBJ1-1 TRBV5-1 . TGCGCCAGCAGCCCAATAACAGGGATGAACACTGAAGCTTTCTTT CASSPITGMNTEAFF
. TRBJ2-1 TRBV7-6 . TGTGCCAGCAGCACAAGGTATTTGGATGAGCAGTTCTTC CASSTRYLDEQFF
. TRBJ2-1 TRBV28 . TGTGCCAGCAGTTTTCGGGCCTATAATTTCAATGAGCAGTTCTTC CASSFRAYNFNEQFF
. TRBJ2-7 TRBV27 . TGTGCCAGCAGTGACCGACAGGCATACGACGAGCAGTACTTC CASSDRQAYDEQYF
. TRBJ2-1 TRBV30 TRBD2 TGTGCCTGGAGCGTGGGAAGTACGGGACTAGGCAGTTGGGATGAGCAGTTCTTC CAWSVGSTGLGSWDEQFF
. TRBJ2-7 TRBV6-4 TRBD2 TGTGCCAGCAGTGACTCGTTGATTGCGGGAGGGCCCACCTACGAGCAGTACTTC CASSDSLIAGGPTYEQYF
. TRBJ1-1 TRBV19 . TGTGCCAGTAGTATGTTTCGGGGCCCCACTGAAGCTTTCTTT CASSMFRGPTEAFF
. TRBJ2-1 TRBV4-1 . TGCGCCAGCGGGCTAGCTGCCAATGAGCAGTTCTTC CASGLAANEQFF
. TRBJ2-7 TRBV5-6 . TGTGCCAGCAGCTCTACCCCCGGGACCTACGAGCAGTACTTC CASSSTPGTYEQYF
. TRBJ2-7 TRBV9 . TGTGCCAGCAGCCCTTTCCCTCCCTACGAGCAGTACTTC CASSPFPPYEQYF
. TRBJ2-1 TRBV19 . TGTGCCAGTAGTATAGATCGGGCTAGCGCCTACAATGAGCAGTTCTTC CASSIDRASAYNEQFF
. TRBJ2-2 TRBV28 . TGTGCCAGCAGTTTACAATCAGGGACCGGGGAGCTGTTTTTT CASSLQSGTGELFF
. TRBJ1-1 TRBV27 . TGTGCCAGCAGCTTTACGACAGGGAACACTGAAGCTTTCTTT CASSFTTGNTEAFF
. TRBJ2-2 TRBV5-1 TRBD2 TGCGCCAACCCCCTAGCGGGGAACTTAAACACCGGGGAGCTGTTTTTT CANPLAGNLNTGELFF
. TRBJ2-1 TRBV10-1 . TGCGCCAGCAGTGAGCGGGGTTCTATTTCCTACAATGAGCAGTTCTTC CASSERGSISYNEQFF
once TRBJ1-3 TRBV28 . TGTGCCAGCAGAGATACGGGAAACACCATATATTTT CASRDTGNTIYF
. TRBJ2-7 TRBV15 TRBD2 TGTGCCACCAGCAGAGAGACTAGCGGGCCTTCCTACGAGCAGTACTTC CATSRETSGPSYEQYF
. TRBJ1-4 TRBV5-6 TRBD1 TGTGCCAGCAGCCCTGGACAGGGGGAGGAAAAACTGTTTTTT CASSPGQGEEKLFF
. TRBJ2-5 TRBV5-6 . TGTGCCAGCAGCTTGGGAGGGGGGGCGAGTTTGGAGACCCAGTACTTC CASSLGGGASLETQYF
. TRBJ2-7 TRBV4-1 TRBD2 TGCGCCAGCAGCCTAAAGCAAGCGGGAACCTACGAGCAGTACTTC CASSLKQAGTYEQYF
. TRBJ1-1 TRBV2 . TGTGCCAGCAGTGAAGCCCCGCTGCGAGGGGCCAATGGGGCTTTCTTT CASSEAPLRGANGAFF
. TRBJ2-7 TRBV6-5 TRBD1 TGTGCCAGCAGCCTCCCCCCTGGACAGGGACGCGAGCAGTACTTC CASSLPPGQGREQYF
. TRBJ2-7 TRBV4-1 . TGCGCCAGCAGCCACGTTGACGGGGAGCAGTACTTC CASSHVDGEQYF
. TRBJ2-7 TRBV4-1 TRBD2 TGCGCCAGCAGCCCACGGACTAGCGGGGGTGGCTACGAGCAGTACTTC CASSPRTSGGGYEQYF
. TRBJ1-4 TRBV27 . TGTGCCAGCAGTCCGGACAGAGCTAATGAAAAACTGTTTTTT CASSPDRANEKLFF
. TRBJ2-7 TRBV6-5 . TGTGCCAGCAGTTACTCCCTACACGCGGGCTCCTACGAGCAGTACTTC CASSYSLHAGSYEQYF